A single count supports the clone carrying this TCR beta chain. The antigen remains undetermined. The ends lost 1 base at V and 8 bases at J; junction bases unmatched: 6. CDR3 size: 14 residues. Germline values: CDR1 MNHNS, CDR2 SASEGT. The data are from a study of PD-1 blockade in classical Hodgkin lymphoma. General study points: Sources of repertoire differences remain undefined, possibly disease activity or prior therapy.

Following autologous stem cell transplantation, relapse occurred in every patient, and exposure to brentuximab vedotin varied. Sequencing was performed with immunoSEQ multiplex PCR; in TCRdb, only in-frame clones are kept and a portion is missing. The data contain 50,000 to 85,000 clones, 71% of them seen just once; the ten biggest clones take up approximately 8.4%. The J gene is TRBJ1-1, the V gene TRBV6-1, with 8 nucleotides matching TRBD1. The clonotype was recovered from a human donor with classical Hodgkin lymphoma. Material: peripheral blood mononuclear cells (PBMCs), obtained before the second cycle of nivolumab. Here the CDR3 reads CASSEGTGSREAFF. The DNA of the CDR3 is TGTGCCAGCAGTGAAGGGACAGGGTCCCGCGAAGCTTTCTTT.